This record concerns one T cell receptor (beta chain) sequence. This clonotype has a handful of counts. Its target antigen remains unknown. No qualities accompany the bases; no much larger clone lies one base away. The cysteine opens and the phenylalanine closes a CDR3 of 14 amino acids. The read is trimmed to its CDR3 DNA, 42 bases read in frame from base 1. CDR1 and CDR2 (MNHEY, SMNVEV) derive from the germline V gene (reference sequence). V is clipped by 3 bases and J by 5 bases, and the sequence between their germline boundaries is 13 bases long. Every donor in the study was a healthy Caucasian. The twin cohort comprised three pairs of female monozygotic twins, all aged roughly 18 to 30 years. CD4+ and CD8+ T cell populations were isolated with positive isolation kits from Invitrogen. Libraries were made using 5' RACE. The sequencer listed for this sample is Illumina HiSeq 2000. A universal primer binding site was added through template switching, and the final cDNA carried a unique molecular identifier so that TCR cDNA molecules could be counted accurately. Specific primers in the conserved constant-segment region were used to synthesize first-strand cDNA for the TCR alpha and beta chains. To control for contamination, every cDNA library carried two barcodes: a SMART-Mk sample barcode plus Illumina barcodes. TruSeq adapter sequences along with Illumina sample barcodes were introduced in two successive PCR steps. TCR alpha and beta cDNA libraries were sequenced on the Illumina HiSeq platform with custom primers. In the paper's pipeline: MiGEC processed the raw reads to extract unique molecular identifiers, while MiXCR was used to determine the CDR3 positions. For each individual, recombination models were inferred using an EM algorithm with the repgenHMM and IGoR tools. The tcR package in R was used for shared clonotype analysis, with sharing normalized by the product of cloneset sizes. To study raw recombination free of thymic and clonal selection effects, out-of-frame nonproductive sequences were analyzed. TCRdb's own reprocessing of the public reads used fastp at Q25 and MiXCR and kept productive beta chains. Every CDR3 protein is listed once, alongside the most common genes and DNA of its rows. The V and J calls reflect TCRdb's pipeline rather than the authors' work. The sample data list roughly 230,000 distinct CDR3 sequences, and roughly 8.7% of these were observed just once. The ten largest clonotypes hold less than 4% of the sample.

This entry comes from a study of identical twins (dated by TCRdb to 2015 to 2016). Some background on the complete study: The study deep-sequenced TCR alpha and beta repertoires from monozygotic twins, unrelated adults of various ages and cord blood to test whether fetal clonotypes persist. Replicate twin experiments were performed at different times using different library preparation protocols to rule out contamination. Broad study findings and their caveats: Zero-insertion analyses could be partly confounded by invariant T cells such as MAIT and iNKT, though diverse VJ usage argued against such confounding for most clonotypes. Compared with coincidental sharing between unrelated individuals, out-of-frame TCR alpha sequences shared between twins showed an excess of sequences with low generation probability. In beta out-of-frame sequences, excess twin sharing was weaker, because having fewer shared sequences lowered the signal-to-noise ratio. Conclusions relied on cross-sectional statistical analysis, since the same donors could not be followed over many years. In monozygotic twins, out-of-frame TCR alpha sharing was systematically underestimated by recombination models, although the models agreed with sharing between unrelated individuals. Abundant cord blood beta clonotypes carried fewer insertions; young adult naive repertoires showed a weaker similar trend, while memory repertoires showed none.

The data also belong to a second study, concerning yellow fever vaccine responses in identical twins. The other study reports the following: According to the authors, in identical twins the way T cells responded to vaccination appeared partly convergent and partly personalized. In the study, vaccine-responding T cell clones were precisely tracked in identical twins.

Sequenced sample: CD8+ T cells sorted from blood. The receptor was derived from a woman between 18 and 29 years old in good health. The rearranged chain carries TRBV27 and TRBJ2-5; the D segment could be TRBD1, given 5 matching bases. The CDR3 is CASSLGRARETQYF. The DNA sequence reads TGTGCCAGCAGTTTGGGCAGGGCGAGGGAGACCCAGTACTTC.